The 9 T cell receptor beta chains below all came from one sample that was sequenced in a study of blood T cells in healthy people across ages. A second about 6 to 11 cycle PCR used barcoded and J-beta primers. TCRdb redid the calling of the 5' RACE reads with MiXCR, one entry per CDR3 protein. Among 1,100,000 or so distinct CDR3 sequences, over 35% were seen once, and the ten largest hold 18%. The sequencing input was blood. These receptors originate from a woman in her sixties or seventies in good health.

Worth noting for this clonotype: Sequence at one end of the junction differs from germline and may be a read error. The chain joins TRBV5-6 to TRBJ2-2, with D hard to call. Germline V gene lookup returns CDR1 SGHDT and CDR2 YYEEEE. CDR3 size: 17 residues. The CDR3 sequence: CASSLLDGEVQTAELFF. In nucleotides, the CDR3 is TGTGCCAGCAGCTTGCTCGATGGAGAGGTGCAAACCGCGGAGCTGTTTTTT.

The CDR3 DNA follows: TGTGCCAGCAGTGAAGGGATCCGCTACGAGCAGTACTTC. It is translated as CASSEGIRYEQYF. This chain connects TRBV2 to TRBJ2-7; D ambiguous. Trimming left V 1 base short and J 3 bases short, with 7 bases between. The CDR3 has 13 residues. Germline assignment: CDR1 SNHLY and CDR2 FYNNEI.

The CDR3 DNA reads as TGTGCCTGGACTACAGGGGTTAATTCACCCCTCCACTTT. Translated: CAWTTGVNSPLHF. V gene TRBV30 combines with J gene TRBJ1-6; 7 bases agree with TRBD1. The germline gives CDR1 GTSNPN, CDR2 SVGIG (reference sequence). V was pared by 4 bases and J by 6 bases, with 3 bases of the junction left unmatched. This CDR3 spans 13 amino acids. The variable domain in full, with the rest retrieved from reference TRBV30 and TRBJ1-6, is SQTIHQWPATLVQPVGSPLSLECTVEGTSNPNLYWYRQAAGRGLQLLFYSVGIGQISSEVPQNLSASRPQDRQFILSSKKLLLSDSGFYLCAWTTGVNSPLHFGNGTRLTVT.

This clonotype was observed a few times. The V gene is TRBV6-1, the J gene TRBJ2-4; no clear D gene. The CDR3 spans 12 residues. V was clipped by 5 bases and J by 15 bases, with 17 bases between them. Germline V gene data show CDR1 as MNHNS and CDR2 as SASEGT. CDR3 residues: CASSTSEIRRYF. The DNA of the CDR3 is TGTGCCAGCAGTACCTCGGAAATCCGTCGGTACTTC.

The chain employs TRBV6-5 and TRBJ1-5, with 7 bases matching TRBD1. Trimming cost V 2 bases and J 7 bases; bases outside gene matches: 5. Germline V gene lookup returns CDR1 MNHEY and CDR2 SVGAGI. This CDR3 comprises 14 residues. Here the CDR3 reads CASSYDRERQPQHF. As DNA, the CDR3 is TGTGCCAGCAGTTACGACAGGGAGCGACAGCCCCAGCATTTT.

This clonotype has a handful of counts. V is TRBV6-5 and J is TRBJ1-1, with no clear D. Trimming took off 2 bases at V and 7 bases at J, with 5 bases between the two ends. Germline CDR1 and CDR2: MNHEY and SVGAGI. CDR3 length: 11 amino acids. In DNA, the CDR3 is TGTGCCAGCAGTTACGGTGGTGAAGCTTTCTTT. It specifies CASSYGGEAFF.

In its sample, this clonotype was seen many times. The CDR3 loop reads CATSDPGTSETQYF. The CDR3 nucleotides read TGTGCCACCAGTGATCCCGGGACCTCAGAGACCCAGTACTTC. The V call is TRBV24-1, the J call TRBJ2-5; D is possibly TRBD1 or TRBD2 (5 bases each). The germline V gene has CDR1 KGHDR and CDR2 SFDVKD. CDR3 length: 14 amino acids. V lost 3 bases and J 4 bases, leaving 11 bases between the germline ends.

This clonotype was counted between two and nine times. The genes are TRBV7-9 and TRBJ2-1, with 14 bases identical to TRBD2. Unmatched junction bases numbered 13, after V lost 5 bases and J lost 7 bases. The CDR3 has 18 residues. Germline CDR1 and CDR2: SEHNR and FQNEAQ (reference sequence). The CDR3 bases are TGTGCCAGCAGCGCCATTACGGGACTAGCGGGAGTAGGGAATGAGCAGTTCTTC. This translates into CASSAITGLAGVGNEQFF.

The J gene is TRBJ1-1, the V gene TRBV6-5; 9 positions match TRBD1. V shed 2 bases, J shed 0 bases, and the junction held 13 bases outside the gene matches. CDR3 length: 19 amino acids. The germline CDR1 and CDR2 sequences are MNHEY and SVGAGI. CDR3 DNA sequence: TGTGCCAGCAGTTACAACGGACAGGGGTTAGGTGCCATGAACACTGAAGCTTTCTTT. Its translation is CASSYNGQGLGAMNTEAFF.